This T cell receptor (beta chain) was recovered during a study of T cells after yellow fever vaccination (dated by TCRdb to between 2018 and 2021). In the study overall: Libraries from fractions with low cell numbers were prepared with the SMART-Seq v4 Ultra Low Input RNA kit. Bulk TCR alpha and beta repertoires were sequenced longitudinally to track T-cell clones before and after primary and booster YFV17D yellow fever vaccination. Two healthy male donors, one aged 18 to 30 and one aged 30 to 40 years, were included in the cohort. Blood was drawn at multiple timepoints before and after primary and secondary immunization, with bulk PBMC replicates and cell subsets isolated. Overall results and qualifications from the work: After the booster, most clones that had expanded after primary vaccination were detected again (approximately 95% of CD4 and about 88% of CD8), suggesting broad maintenance of memory. Computational filtering was required because FACS-sorted repertoires could contain abundant contaminating clonotypes from the bulk population. A small fraction of clonotypes showed up in both the CD4 and CD8 compartments, probably as a result of convergent recombination. Because only a couple of donors were included in the study, the extent to which the findings can be generalized is limited. The secondary T-cell response was found to be weaker but faster than the primary response, with a peak reached on day 5 rather than on day 15.

The sample's treatment or condition label is to be understood as: live attenuated yellow fever vaccine strain. Two biological replicates of bulk PBMCs were collected at each blood-draw timepoint. PBMCs were isolated from peripheral blood using a standard Ficoll-Paque protocol. TriZol was used to extract RNA from bulk PBMCs, CD4 and CD8 fractions, and dextramer-positive and dextramer-negative fractions. Sequencing relied on an Illumina NovaSeq 6000. TCR cDNA was synthesized by 5'RACE template switching, which introduced a universal primer site and unique molecular identifiers. cDNA synthesis was primed from both the TCR alpha and TCR beta constant segments. Library amplification used two PCR steps, and the second PCR step added sample barcodes and sequencing adapters. Libraries were sequenced on Illumina HiSeq 2500 (2x100 bp) or NovaSeq (2x150 bp). The published analysis was carried out like this. MIGEC was used to demultiplex reads and collapse the reads into UMI consensus sequences, and MiXCR was used for V(D)J alignment. Vaccine-responding clonotypes were identified with edgeR using replicate PBMC samples, with FDR below 0.01 and a log2 fold change above 5 up to day 15 being required. Bulk clonotypes were assigned CD4 or CD8 identity according to which sequenced CD4 or CD8 repertoire held them at higher abundance. TCRdb reran the public reads through fastp at Q25 and MiXCR, keeping productive beta chains. Entries are consolidated by CDR3 protein sequence, retaining the most common genes and DNA. It is TCRdb's table, rather than the study itself, that gives the V and J calls and clone size. Counted in this sample were a few hundred thousand distinct CDR3 sequences; approximately 4% of them appeared once. The ten largest clonotypes hold 20% to 25% of the sample.

This clonotype turned up a few times. The clone's antigen remains unknown. Base quality data are lacking; no much larger clone is found one base away. The CDR3 numbers 14 residues from cysteine through phenylalanine. CDR3 DNA is the only sequence kept; it has 42 bases, read in frame from the first base. V is clipped by 0 bases and J by 7 bases, and the sequence between their germline boundaries is 12 bases long. The sequenced sample was PBMCs, obtained 5 days after the yellow fever booster vaccination. The chain is made from TRBV12-3 or TRBV12-4 and TRBJ1-2; there is no confident call for the D gene. This sequence originates from a man between 18 and 35 years old who received the YFV17D yellow fever vaccine. The DNA sequence is as follows: TGTGCCAGCAGTTTAGCTTCGCGCCGCAGTGGCTACACCTTC. This translates into CASSLASRRSGYTF.